One and the same sample provided the 7 T cell receptor beta chains below, sequenced in a study of vaccination effects on CD4 cells after COVID-19. Profiling relied on immunoSEQ multiplex PCR, and the TCRdb table lists in-frame clones only, not all of them. The data show about 20,000 clones, under 75% seen once. Which antigens these TCRs recognize remains unknown. In the ViraFEST assay, antigen-specific CD4+ clonotypes were identified by expansion after peptide-pool stimulation. CD4+ T cell isolation took place after 10 days of culture. Vaccine recipients lacked prior SARS-CoV-2 infection and had negative nucleocapsid antibodies. The material was CD4+ T cells from PBMCs cultured with HCoV-NL63 spike peptides, obtained before COVID-19 vaccination. Receptors were obtained from a human donor who received a COVID-19 vaccine.

The genes are TRBV6-5 and TRBJ2-7; D not certain. V lost 5 bases, J lost 2 bases, and 13 bases lay in between. The CDR3 is made up of 14 amino acids. Germline CDR1 and CDR2: MNHEY and SVGAGI. The CDR3 sequence is CASSTAGSAYEQYF. The CDR3 DNA follows: TGTGCCAGCAGTACTGCAGGATCTGCCTACGAGCAGTACTTC.

The chain links TRBV5-3 to TRBJ2-5; tentative D call: TRBD2 (6 bases). TRBV5-3 is noted as an ORF with a role that remains uncertain. Between the trimmed V and J ends, which lost 2 bases and 1 base, there was a span of 15 bases. The CDR3 totals 16 residues. The CDR3 coding sequence is TGTGCCAGAAGCTTCTATCTTTCGGGGGTCCAAGAGACCCAGTACTTC. Translated, it gives CARSFYLSGVQETQYF.

The chain is built from TRBV18 and TRBJ2-3; perhaps D is TRBD1 or TRBD2 (5 bases each). This CDR3 has 15 residues. Per the germline V gene, CDR1 is KGHSH and CDR2 is LQKENI. V shed 2 bases and J shed 4 bases, with 13 bases lying between them. The CDR3 nucleotides are TGTGCCAGCTCACCAGGGGGAACCCCGGCAGATACGCAGTATTTT. Amino acids: CASSPGGTPADTQYF.

This chain joins TRBV18 and TRBJ1-1; the D gene is possibly TRBD1 (5 bases). Per the germline V gene, CDR1 is KGHSH and CDR2 is LQKENI. CDR3 length equals 13 residues. The ends were cut back, 5 bases at V and 5 bases at J, with 12 bases in the middle. CDR3 loop: CASSSDGGTEAFF. The CDR3 DNA follows: TGTGCCAGCTCATCGGACGGGGGAACTGAAGCTTTCTTT.

The CDR3 loop is CASTGGGVQETQYF. CDR3 nucleotides: TGCGCCAGCACCGGGGGTGGGGTCCAAGAGACCCAGTACTTC. The rearrangement uses TRBV5-1 and TRBJ2-5; maybe TRBD2 (6 bases). The CDR3 runs to 14 residues. Germline-derived CDR1 and CDR2 are SGHRS and YFSETQ. The germline V and J ends were trimmed by 6 bases and 1 base, with 13 bases remaining between them.

This clone has more than one count but fewer than ten. The chain has TRBV7-2 and TRBJ2-1, with 12 bases matching TRBD2. Germline values: CDR1 SGHTA, CDR2 FQGNSA. Losses at the gene ends were 0 bases for V and 12 bases for J; bases not matched to a gene: 6. The CDR3 runs 15 residues. For the CDR3, the DNA is TGTGCCAGCAGCTTAGCCGCTAGCGGGAGGGCCTTGCAGTTCTTC. This translates into CASSLAASGRALQFF.

There are a few counts of this clone. This rearrangement joins TRBV6-5 to TRBJ1-5; perhaps TRBD1 as D (5 bases). The V end lost 5 bases, the J end lost 7 bases, and 15 bases lay between the germline ends. This CDR3 is built from 14 residues. The germline CDR1 and CDR2 sequences are MNHEY and SVGAGI. The CDR3 region is CASSRGGEVQPQHF. In DNA form, the CDR3 reads TGTGCCAGCAGTCGAGGAGGGGAGGTGCAGCCCCAGCATTTT.